A single TCR beta chain is shown here with its context. What it recognizes is unknown. Alongside a J-beta primer mix, a sample-barcoded 5' primer served in a second PCR lasting about 7 to 11 cycles. TCRdb redid the calling of the 5' RACE reads with MiXCR, one entry per CDR3 protein. The sample has roughly 860,000 distinct CDR3 sequences, around two thirds seen once. The sample is drawn from a study of blood T cells in healthy people across ages. The CDR3 loop spans 15 amino acids. CDR1 SGHRS and CDR2 YFSETQ come from the germline V gene. The study, taken as a whole, reports: Possibly confounding the expanded clonotype changes was the fact that donor CMV status was unknown.

The sequencing input was blood. J is TRBJ2-4 and V is TRBV5-1, with D possibly matching TRBD2 (5 bases). The J call is uncertain, as TRBJ2-7 better fits the DNA end. The sequence came from a man aged 25 to 40 in good health. Written as DNA, the CDR3 is TGCGCCAGCAGCTTGGGGTCGGGGATCGACTACGAGCAGTACTTC. Translated: CASSLGSGIDYEQYF.